The 10 T cell receptor beta chains below all came from one sample that was sequenced in a study of tumor T cells in aggressive B-cell lymphoma. TCRdb's copy holds only in-frame clones and misses some; the assay was immunoSEQ multiplex PCR. The sample lists 950 to 1,500 clones; roughly 84% were seen once. The specimen sequenced was tumor tissue. All receptors come from an adult with diffuse large B cell lymphoma.

This clone was seen a single time. This chain uses TRBV2 with TRBJ2-3; 11 bases agree with TRBD2. This CDR3 is 14 amino acids long. Germline values: CDR1 SNHLY, CDR2 FYNNEI. V lost 6 bases and J lost 9; bases outside the gene matches: 8. CDR3 coding DNA: TGTGCCAGCAGCATACTAGCGGGAGAGGACACGCAGTATTTT. Its translation is CASSILAGEDTQYF.

Written as DNA, the CDR3 is TGCGCCAGCAGCTTCTCTTCTGGCGGATACGAGCAGTACGTC. It encodes CASSFSSGGYEQYV. The V and J genes are TRBV5-1 and TRBJ2-7; D not certain. Germline V lookup: CDR1 SGHRS, CDR2 YFSETQ. V gave up 2 bases and J gave up 4 bases, with 13 bases separating them. This CDR3 has 14 amino acids.

This chain connects TRBV30 to TRBJ1-3; TRBD1 matches 7 bases. Per germline, CDR1 GTSNPN and CDR2 SVGIG (reference sequence). Losses at the gene ends were 2 bases for V and 4 bases for J; bases not matched to a gene: 5. This CDR3 spans 14 amino acids. CDR3 bases: TGTGCCTGGAGTCCAGGGGGTTCCGGAAACACCATATATTTT. Translated: CAWSPGGSGNTIYF.

As to this clone: The junction and the germline gene differ at one end; a read error may be behind it. This chain uses TRBV5-1 with TRBJ1-2; maybe TRBD1 (5 bases). The CDR3 is 15 residues long. Germline values: CDR1 SGHRS, CDR2 YFSETQ. Here the CDR3 reads CASSLVLSGHYGYTF. CDR3 DNA: TGCGCCAGCAGCTTGGTTTTGTCCGGACACTATGGCTACACCTTT.

The chain recombines TRBV6-5 with TRBJ2-1; perhaps TRBD2 as D (5 bases). V was trimmed by 8 bases and J by 8 bases, leaving 16 bases between them. This CDR3 is built from 13 residues. Germline values: CDR1 MNHEY, CDR2 SVGAGI. CDR3 nucleotide sequence: TGTGCCAGCTCGCTAGCCGGCTCGGATGAGCAGTTCTTC. Its protein product is CASSLAGSDEQFF.

The chain is built from TRBV7-9 and TRBJ1-2, with 7 bases matching TRBD1. The V segment lost 5 bases and the J segment 4 bases; nucleotides outside the gene matches: 7. The CDR3 sequence is 14 residues long. Germline CDR1 SEHNR, CDR2 FQNEAQ (reference sequence). This CDR3 reads CASSIRGQSYGYTF. CDR3 nucleotides: TGTGCCAGCAGCATACGGGGACAGTCCTATGGCTACACCTTC.

The chain carries TRBV5-5 and TRBJ1-5; D may be TRBD1 (5 bases). The CDR3 contains 15 residues. Germline V gene lookup returns CDR1 SGHKS and CDR2 YYEKEE (reference sequence). The ends were cut back, 2 bases at V and 0 bases at J, with 9 bases in the middle. The CDR3 spells CASSFAGYSNQPQHF. CDR3 nucleotides: TGTGCCAGCAGCTTTGCAGGGTATAGCAATCAGCCCCAGCATTTT.

The chain combines TRBV5-1 with TRBJ1-2; TRBD1 aligns across 7 bases. CDR1 and CDR2 from the germline V gene are SGHRS and YFSETQ. Trimming cost V 4 bases and J 7 bases; bases outside gene matches: 7. This CDR3 contains 13 residues. CDR3 sequence: CASSRGQVFGYTF. CDR3 sequence (DNA): TGCGCCAGCAGCCGTGGACAGGTTTTTGGCTACACCTTC. Filled out from reference TRBV5-1 and TRBJ1-2, the complete variable domain reads KAGVTQTPRYLIKTRGQQVTLSCSPISGHRSVSWYQQTPGQGLQFLFEYFSETQRNKGNFPGRFSGRQFSNSRSEMNVSTLELGDSALYLCASSRGQVFGYTFGSGTRLTVV.

The V gene is TRBV5-5, the J gene TRBJ2-5; 12 bases line up with TRBD2. This CDR3 is 15 amino acids long. V trimming: 4 bases; J trimming: 5 bases; junction bases outside the gene matches: 6. Germline V lookup: CDR1 SGHKS, CDR2 YYEKEE (reference sequence). DNA of the CDR3: TGTGCCAGCAGCCCTGGGACTAGCGGGTGGGAGACCCAGTACTTC. Translation: CASSPGTSGWETQYF.

The chain employs TRBV5-1 and TRBJ2-7, with D possibly matching TRBD2 (6 bases). Germline V lookup: CDR1 SGHRS, CDR2 YFSETQ. The length of the CDR3 is 16 residues. Trimming took off 4 bases at V and 0 bases at J, with 17 bases between the two ends. CDR3 sequence reads: CASSPGDRGFSYEQYF. The DNA of the CDR3 is TGCGCCAGCAGCCCGGGGGACCGGGGCTTCTCCTACGAGCAGTACTTC.